This T cell receptor (beta chain) was identified in a study of shared clonotypes between healthy human individuals. Looking at the study overall: Donors were a couple of women and a few men aged 18 to 49.

General study findings and limits: Among non-shared clonotypes, generation probabilities were lower than among those shared by all four donors. Estimated clonotype richness was generally higher in naive than memory subsets.

The germline CDR1 and CDR2 sequences are MRHNA and SNTAGT. This CDR3 is 17 amino acids long. Trimming cost V 4 bases and J 0 bases; bases outside gene matches: 5. A note on this clone: Its antigen remains unknown.

The material for each subset, its genomic DNA, was split evenly across several immunoSEQ plates. The data were produced by immunoSEQ multiplex PCR, yet TCRdb's version contains in-frame clones alone and is incomplete. The data contain around 2.5 million clones, over 85% of them singletons. The material sequenced was naive CD4+ T cells from PBMCs. Subset in this sample: CD45RA+ positively selected. The receptor was isolated from a man between 18 and 29 years old in good health. Some clones in this sample may be carry-over from other donors' samples. The rearrangement uses TRBV6-4 and TRBJ2-1; 11 nucleotides line up with TRBD2. The CDR3 protein is CASSAKTSGASYNEQFF. The CDR3 DNA reads TGTGCCAGCAGTGCTAAGACTAGCGGGGCCTCCTACAATGAGCAGTTCTTC.